The clone carrying this T cell receptor beta chain was recorded only once. These data are taken from a study of patients and donors after allogeneic stem cell transplantation. TCRdb itself ran the RT-PCR reads through MiXCR, one entry per CDR3 protein. The data contain roughly 40,000 distinct CDR3 sequences, around a third of them singletons. Trimming took 10 bases from V and 3 from J, leaving 10 bases between them. The CDR3 contains 12 residues. The receptor's source is a human donor who was either an allogeneic HSCT recipient or a stem cell or donor lymphocyte infusion donor (not recorded which). It is not recorded whose cells these are; they may come from a transplant donor. The chain couples TRBV12-3 or TRBV12-4 to TRBJ2-1; D remains ambiguous. The sequenced sample was blood, either unsorted or a sorted T cell fraction (not recorded which). The CDR3 loop reads CATAPDYNEQFF. CDR3 in DNA: TGTGCCACCGCTCCGGACTACAATGAGCAGTTCTTC.